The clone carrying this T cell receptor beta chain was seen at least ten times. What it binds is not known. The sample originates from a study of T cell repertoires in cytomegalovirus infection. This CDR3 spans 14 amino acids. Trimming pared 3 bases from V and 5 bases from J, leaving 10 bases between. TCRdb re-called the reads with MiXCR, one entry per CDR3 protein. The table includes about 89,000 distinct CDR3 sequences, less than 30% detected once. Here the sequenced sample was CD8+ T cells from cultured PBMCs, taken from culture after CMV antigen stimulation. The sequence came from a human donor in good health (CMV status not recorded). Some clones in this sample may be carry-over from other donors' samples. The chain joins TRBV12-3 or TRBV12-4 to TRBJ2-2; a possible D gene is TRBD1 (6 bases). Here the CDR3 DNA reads TGTGCCAGCAGTTTTATAGGGGGAACCGGGGAGCTGTTTTTT. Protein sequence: CASSFIGGTGELFF.